These 17 T cell receptor beta chains were all obtained from the same sample, sequenced in a study of shared clonotypes between healthy human individuals. The method was immunoSEQ multiplex PCR; TCRdb's version includes in-frame clones alone and lacks a portion of them. The sample yields about 580,000 clones, roughly 98% seen once. Terminally differentiated effector memory CD45RA+ cells were excluded from the naive CD8 cells, which were CD45RO-negative and positively selected for CCR7. The sequencing sample was made of naive CD8+ T cells sorted from blood. The receptors come from a man aged 30-40 years in good health.

The chain recombines TRBV9 with TRBJ2-1; D is perhaps TRBD2 (6 bases). The CDR3 runs 16 residues. Per germline, CDR1 SGDLS and CDR2 YYNGEE. The ends were cut back, 4 bases at V and 4 bases at J, with 18 bases in the middle. Here the CDR3 DNA reads TGTGCCAGCAGCCCAGTGGAAGGAGGGGATTACAATGAGCAGTTCTTC. This sequence encodes CASSPVEGGDYNEQFF. Drawing the rest from reference TRBV9 and TRBJ2-1, the complete variable domain is DSGVTQTPKHLITATGQRVTLRCSPRSGDLSVYWYQQSLDQGLQFLIQYYNGEERAKGNILERFSAQQFPDLHSELNLSSLELGDSALYFCASSPVEGGDYNEQFFGPGTRLTVL.

The chain joins TRBV7-9 to TRBJ2-7; D is unclear. The germline CDR1 and CDR2 sequences are SEHNR and FQNEAQ (reference sequence). CDR3 size: 13 residues. Trimming cost V 1 base and J 6 bases, with 10 bases left between them. CDR3 residues: CASSLGRMVEQYF. CDR3 DNA: TGTGCCAGCAGCTTAGGAAGAATGGTCGAGCAGTACTTC.

The chain employs TRBV7-9 and TRBJ1-1; D unclear. The V end lost 2 bases, the J end lost 8 bases, and 15 bases lay between the germline ends. CDR1 and CDR2 (germline): SEHNR, FQNEAQ (reference sequence). The CDR3 has 14 amino acids. The CDR3 nucleotides read TGTGCCAGCAGCTTAAAAGTAGGGATTGTAGAAGCTTTCTTT. This codes for CASSLKVGIVEAFF.

The V call is TRBV4-3, the J call TRBJ2-1; TRBD2 matches at 10 bases. The CDR3 spans 18 residues. The V and J ends lost 1 base and 0 bases, in that order; junction bases with no gene match: 6. Germline V gives CDR1 LGHNA, CDR2 YSLEER. The CDR3 here is CASSQVLAGVDSYNEQFF. The CDR3 coding sequence is TGCGCCAGCAGCCAAGTTCTAGCGGGAGTAGACTCCTACAATGAGCAGTTCTTC.

The CDR3 coding sequence is TGTGCCACCAGCAGAGATCATACATACGAGCAGTACTTC. Protein sequence: CATSRDHTYEQYF. The chain combines TRBV15 with TRBJ2-7; D not resolved. CDR1 is LNHNV and CDR2 is YYDKDF in the germline V gene (reference sequence). The CDR3 is 13 amino acids. V shed 0 bases and J shed 4 bases, with 7 bases lying between them.

This chain joins TRBV7-2 and TRBJ2-7; TRBD2 matches at 8 bases. With V trimmed by 9 bases and J by 0 bases, 13 bases remained unmatched. Germline CDR1 is SGHTA and CDR2 is FQGNSA. The CDR3 covers 16 residues. The CDR3: CARTSEYYPPSYEQYF. CDR3 DNA: TGTGCCAGGACTAGCGAGTACTATCCCCCCTCCTACGAGCAGTACTTC. Looking up the rest from reference TRBV7-2 and TRBJ2-7 gives the full variable domain: GAGVSQSPSNKVTEKGKDVELRCDPISGHTALYWYRQSLGQGLEFLIYFQGNSAPDKSGLPSDRFSAERTGGSVSTLTIQRTQQEDSAVYLCARTSEYYPPSYEQYFGPGTRLTVT.

The CDR3 is CASRGRTDYGYTF. The CDR3 DNA sequence: TGTGCCAGCAGGGGTAGGACAGATTATGGCTACACCTTC. The V call is TRBV2, the J call TRBJ1-2, with TRBD1 as a possible D gene (6 bases). Germline V gene sequence: CDR1 SNHLY, CDR2 FYNNEI. Trimming shortened V by 6 bases and J by 5 bases, and 13 bases separated the two germline ends. This CDR3 is 13 amino acids long.

CDR3 sequence (DNA): TGTGCCAGCAGCCCCGGGACTAGCGGGACGGGCTACGAGCAGTACTTC. This codes for CASSPGTSGTGYEQYF. The chain is built from TRBV27 and TRBJ2-7; 13 nucleotides match TRBD2. The CDR3 is 16 residues long. V was pared by 6 bases and J by 3 bases, with 8 bases of the junction left unmatched. Germline CDR1 and CDR2: MNHEY and SMNVEV (reference sequence).

The V gene is TRBV27, the J gene TRBJ2-7, with D possibly matching TRBD2 (6 bases). Germline V gene data show CDR1 as MNHEY and CDR2 as SMNVEV (reference sequence). The CDR3 has 14 amino acids. Trimming removed 0 bases from V and 7 bases from J, with 13 bases in between. CDR3 residues: CASSLSLPGGEQYF. DNA for the CDR3: TGTGCCAGCAGTTTATCGCTTCCAGGAGGGGAGCAGTACTTC.

This rearrangement joins TRBV5-4 to TRBJ1-1; D gene unclear. The CDR3 extends over 14 amino acids. The germline V gene has CDR1 SGHNT and CDR2 YYREEE (reference sequence). The V end lost 4 bases, the J end lost 4 bases, and 14 bases lay between the germline ends. The CDR3 is CASSPIGGGTEAFF. The CDR3 DNA follows: TGTGCCAGCAGCCCGATCGGTGGTGGCACTGAAGCTTTCTTT.

The gene calls are TRBV27 and TRBJ1-5; weak D call: TRBD1 (5 bases). Germline V gives CDR1 MNHEY, CDR2 SMNVEV (reference sequence). The CDR3 totals 14 residues. Trimming shortened V by 2 bases and J by 0 bases, and 5 bases separated the two germline ends. In DNA form, the CDR3 reads TGTGCCAGCAGTTTAGGACATAGCAATCAGCCCCAGCATTTT. It yields the protein CASSLGHSNQPQHF.

The V call is TRBV7-7, the J call TRBJ2-2; D is ambiguous. The V end was cut by 3 bases, the J end by 7 bases, with 15 bases between. This CDR3 has 15 amino acids. Germline V lookup: CDR1 SSHAT, CDR2 FNYEAQ (reference sequence). The CDR3 nucleotides read TGTGCCAGCAGCTTGAGTAGCCGGTATAGCGGGGAGCTGTTTTTT. It is translated as CASSLSSRYSGELFF.

The chain employs TRBV4-3 and TRBJ2-7; TRBD2 is a possible D gene (7 bases). The germline V and J ends were trimmed by 0 bases and 3 bases, with 12 bases remaining between them. CDR3 size: 15 residues. Germline V gene sequence: CDR1 LGHNA, CDR2 YSLEER. In nucleotides, the CDR3 is TGCGCCAGCAGCCAAGATGAAGGGGGGGACTACGAGCAGTACTTC. Translated: CASSQDEGGDYEQYF.

The chain carries TRBV11-3 and TRBJ2-2; 8 bases are shared with TRBD2. Unmatched junction bases numbered 8, after V lost 1 base and J lost 10 bases. The CDR3 sequence is 15 residues long. Germline V gene lookup returns CDR1 SGHNT and CDR2 YENEEA. CDR3 sequence: CASSLGSIAGKELFF. DNA for the CDR3: TGTGCCAGCAGCTTAGGAAGTATAGCGGGGAAGGAGCTGTTTTTT.

This rearrangement joins TRBV4-3 to TRBJ2-1; either TRBD1 or TRBD2 may fit D (5 bases each). Trimming left V 1 base short and J 0 bases short, with 13 bases between. The germline V gene encodes CDR1 LGHNA and CDR2 YSLEER. This CDR3 has 17 residues. The CDR3 bases are TGCGCCAGCAGCCAAGGTGGGACGTCCAGCTCCTACAATGAGCAGTTCTTC. It encodes CASSQGGTSSSYNEQFF.

The rearrangement joins TRBV6-6 to TRBJ1-2; D is perhaps TRBD1 (5 bases). The CDR3 loop spans 15 amino acids. CDR1 MNHNY and CDR2 SVGAGI come from the germline V gene (reference sequence). V shed 4 bases and J shed 9 bases, with 21 bases lying between them. CDR3 in amino acids: CASSSFAGLDRRYTF. The CDR3 nucleotides are TGTGCCAGCAGTTCCTTCGCAGGGTTAGATCGGCGCTACACCTTC.

The DNA of the CDR3 is TGTGCCAGCAGTTACGGGGGGCTAAATGGCTACACCTTC. It encodes CASSYGGLNGYTF. The chain employs TRBV7-9 and TRBJ1-2; TRBD1 is a possible D gene (6 bases). Trimming shortened V by 6 bases and J by 6 bases, and 14 bases separated the two germline ends. Germline-derived CDR1 and CDR2 are SEHNR and FQNEAQ (reference sequence). This CDR3 comprises 13 residues.